This T cell receptor (beta chain) is drawn from a study of blood T cell repertoires in COVID-19 (dated by TCRdb to 2018 to 2020). For the study in its entirety: Samples covering the acute and convalescent phases of COVID-19 were provided by collaborators in the United States, Italy and Spain. The repertoires were released in a freely available public database intended as a resource for research on the immune response to SARS-CoV-2. The prospective study material was composed of cDNA or gDNA derived from T cells, B-cell-depleted T cells, or PBMCs. Subjects who had been exposed to COVID-19, were actively infected with it, or had recovered from it provided the deeply sampled blood TCRbeta repertoires that made up the dataset. Where available, HLA class I and class II types were taken from metadata supplied by the sample provider and were not determined by assay-based typing. Samples came from the ongoing ImmuneRACE study (first 160 participants) plus 1,254 subjects from 6 global collaborators. The sample metadata nearly always contained a de-identified subject ID, COVID-19 status, age in years and sex. General conclusions and limits of the study: Clinical and demographic metadata were provided uncurated, with the amount varying by source and participant.

V is cut by 6 bases and J by 4 bases, and the space between the germline ends is 18 bases. Looking up the germline V gene yields CDR1 MRHNA and CDR2 SNTAGT. From its cysteine to its phenylalanine, the CDR3 spans 15 amino acids. The sequence is cut down to CDR3 DNA, 45 bases in frame from base 1. A note on this clone: No cognate antigen has been identified for it. Nothing much larger sits one base from this clone, and base qualities are not available.

One collaborating source in Seattle enrolled patients while the patients were actively infected and followed the patients over time throughout the course of disease. Each collaborating institution followed its own protocols to collect whole blood in K2EDTA tubes. For TCRbeta analysis, collaborators shipped samples in one of three forms: frozen whole blood, isolated PBMCs, or DNA extracted from either of those sample types. TCRbeta CDR3 regions were amplified from genomic DNA using the immunoSEQ Assay, a bias-controlled multiplex PCR. In the authors' own workflow: Nucleated cell counts per sample were estimated from amplification of reference gene primers within the assay. Sequence reads were collapsed and filtered to measure the absolute abundance of every unique TCRbeta CDR3 rearrangement. For each sample, productive Simpson clonality was calculated as the square root of Simpson's diversity index across productive rearrangements. TCRdb retrieved this table from immuneACCESS and kept in-frame rearrangements only. Not all clones are present; in checked studies, unresolved V genes account for under half, and no reason is known for the remainder. V and J calls and clone size are those listed in that table; D and trimming were worked out from the DNA. Recorded for this sample are roughly 38,000 clones; about three quarters of them occurred a single time. The ten most abundant clones make up approximately 10% of the sample.

The chain employs TRBV6-4 and TRBJ1-2; tentative D gene TRBD1, with 6 bases matching. The receptor's source is a man in his 70s with COVID-19, enrolled during active disease. The sample comprised peripheral blood. The nucleotide sequence reads TGTGCCAGCAGCCAAGGGGTACAGGGCATCTATGGCTACACCTTC. Translated, this is CASSQGVQGIYGYTF.